This T cell receptor (beta chain) originates from a study of blood T cells in healthy people across ages. A second PCR of 7 to 11 cycles used a sample-barcoded 5' primer and a J-beta primer mix. Via MiXCR, TCRdb re-called the 5' RACE reads, giving one row per CDR3 protein. The sample yields just under 900,000 distinct CDR3 sequences, about 30% seen once. A note on this clonotype: Its target is not known. At one of its ends the junction is not consistent with the germline gene, which may arise from a read error.

General study points: Expanded clonotype shifts may have been confounded, as the donors had an unknown CMV status. Bulk PBMC profiling left naive and antigen-experienced comparisons inconclusive. Diversity estimates from one million T cells were considered underestimates.

CDR3 length equals 16 residues. CDR1 and CDR2 from the germline V gene are MNHEY and SVGEGT. This clonotype was obtained from a woman older than 75 in good health. Sequenced sample: blood. The rearrangement links TRBV6-2 or TRBV6-3 to TRBJ2-3; TRBD2 agrees at 9 bases. The DNA for the CDR3 is TGTGCCAGCAGGACTCCCCCGATAGCGGGGGTAGACACGCGGTATTTT. It yields the protein CASRTPPIAGVDTRYF.